The next 27 T cell receptor beta chains were all read from a single sample in a study of T cell responses to AZD1222 COVID-19 vaccine. Only in-frame clones appear in the TCRdb table, and some are missing; sequencing was by immunoSEQ multiplex PCR. The sample includes around 150,000 clones, just over 90% seen only once; the top ten take roughly 1.4%. The sequencing here drew on peripheral blood, taken 28 days after the second AZD1222 dose. The receptor set was obtained from an adult who received the AZD1222 COVID-19 vaccine.

This chain connects TRBV6-2 or TRBV6-3 to TRBJ2-3, with D uncertain. The length of the CDR3 is 13 residues. CDR1 is MNHEY and CDR2 is SVGEGT in the germline V gene. V gave up 4 bases and J gave up 3 bases, with 8 bases separating them. CDR3 sequence reads: CASSWQVTDTQYF. The CDR3 region has the DNA TGTGCCAGCAGTTGGCAGGTGACAGATACGCAGTATTTT.

The V and J genes are TRBV21-1 and TRBJ1-2; the table's D call of TRBD1 was not tested on the DNA. TRBV21-1 is deemed a pseudogene. The CDR3 covers 15 residues. The DNA for the CDR3 is TGTGCCAGCAGCAATCTCCCCCAGGGGAAATATGGCTACACCTTC. Translation gives CASSNLPQGKYGYTF.

In its sample, this clone was seen once. V is TRBV18 and J is TRBJ2-7; 8 bases line up with TRBD1. V lost 5 bases to trimming and J lost 7 bases; unmatched junction nucleotides: 10. Germline CDR1 is KGHSH and CDR2 is LQKENI. This CDR3 has 14 residues. The CDR3 DNA reads TGTGCCAGCTCATCGTCAGGGGGCGTGGGGGAGCAGTACTTC. It encodes CASSSSGGVGEQYF.

The rearrangement joins TRBV5-6 to TRBJ2-2, with no clear D. From germline, CDR1 is SGHDT and CDR2 YYEEEE. The CDR3 sequence is 16 residues long. The V end was cut by 1 base, the J end by 4 bases, with 14 bases between. In DNA, the CDR3 is TGTGCCAGCAGCTTGAGAGTGGGGATCCCCACCGGGGAGCTGTTTTTT. This codes for CASSLRVGIPTGELFF.

The V gene is TRBV28, the J gene TRBJ2-1; 11 bases align to TRBD2. This CDR3 contains 16 residues. CDR1 MDHEN and CDR2 SYDVKM come from the germline V gene. The trim removed 4 bases at V and 3 bases at J, leaving 5 bases unmatched. The CDR3 coding sequence is TGTGCCAGCAGTTCTATAGCGGGAGGGAGCTACAATGAGCAGTTCTTC. This codes for CASSSIAGGSYNEQFF. The full variable domain, its missing parts supplied by reference TRBV28 and TRBJ2-1, is DVKVTQSSRYLVKRTGEKVFLECVQDMDHENMFWYRQDPGLGLRLIYFSYDVKMKEKGDIPEGYSVSREKKERFSLILESASTNQTSMYLCASSSIAGGSYNEQFFGPGTRLTVL.

This rearrangement joins TRBV5-1 to TRBJ2-3; maybe TRBD1 (5 bases). Trimming shortened V by 4 bases and J by 1 base, and 16 bases separated the two germline ends. Looked up from germline, CDR1 is SGHRS and CDR2 is YFSETQ. The CDR3 is made up of 16 amino acids. CDR3: CASSTAVDTRTDTQYF. As DNA, the CDR3 is TGCGCCAGCAGCACGGCGGTGGACACTCGCACAGATACGCAGTATTTT. The full variable domain, with the rest looked up from reference TRBV5-1 and TRBJ2-3, is KAGVTQTPRYLIKTRGQQVTLSCSPISGHRSVSWYQQTPGQGLQFLFEYFSETQRNKGNFPGRFSGRQFSNSRSEMNVSTLELGDSALYLCASSTAVDTRTDTQYFGPGTRLTVL.

J is TRBJ1-2 and V is TRBV28, with 9 bases lining up with TRBD1. CDR3 length: 18 amino acids. CDR1 MDHEN and CDR2 SYDVKM come from the germline V gene. J gave up 7 bases and V 4 bases, and 19 bases lay outside the gene matches. CDR3 loop: CASSSLVGIRDRAAGYTF. The CDR3 coding sequence is TGTGCCAGCAGTTCCTTGGTCGGCATCCGGGACAGGGCAGCTGGCTACACCTTC.

J is TRBJ2-1 and V is TRBV11-2, with a tentative D call TRBD2 (5 bases). V dropped 7 bases and J dropped 12 bases, with 25 bases sitting between them. Germline assignment: CDR1 SGHAT and CDR2 FQNNGV. This CDR3 comprises 15 residues. CDR3 DNA sequence: TGTGCCAGCACCCCGACGGCGGGCGGATTATTAGGGCAGTTCTTC. It yields the protein CASTPTAGGLLGQFF.

V is TRBV3-1 (or the pseudogene TRBV3-2) and J is TRBJ2-5; 9 bases are shared with TRBD2. The V gene end was trimmed by 2 bases and the J gene end by 2 bases; junction bases not matched to a gene: 6. The germline CDR1 and CDR2 sequences are LGHDT and YNNKEL (reference sequence). The CDR3 has 16 residues. The DNA for the CDR3 is TGTGCCAGCAGCCAAATTTTGCTAGCGGGGCAAGAGACCCAGTACTTC. Protein product: CASSQILLAGQETQYF.

The chain links TRBV5-6 to TRBJ2-1, with 8 bases aligning to TRBD1. CDR3 length: 15 residues. The ends lost 1 base at V and 5 bases at J; junction bases unmatched: 5. Germline CDR1 reads SGHDT; CDR2 reads YYEEEE. As DNA, the CDR3 is TGTGCCAGCAGCTTGCTGGACAGGGTAAACAATGAGCAGTTCTTC. It specifies CASSLLDRVNNEQFF.

J is TRBJ2-2 and V is TRBV2; TRBD1 might be the D (7 bases). Trimming pared 2 bases from V and 6 bases from J, leaving 10 bases between. CDR1 is SNHLY and CDR2 is FYNNEI in the germline V gene. The CDR3 spans 14 residues. CDR3 in amino acids: CASSEPRGAGELFF. CDR3 sequence (DNA): TGTGCCAGCAGTGAACCCAGGGGGGCCGGGGAGCTGTTTTTT.

The chain has TRBV27 and TRBJ1-3; TRBD1 matches at 8 bases. The CDR3 is made up of 17 amino acids. CDR1 MNHEY and CDR2 SMNVEV come from the germline V gene (reference sequence). V shed 1 base and J 2 bases; nucleotides not matched to a gene: 7. In nucleotides, the CDR3 is TGTGCCAGCAGTTTATTGGGAGACAGGGGAGCTGGAAACACCATATATTTT. Its translation: CASSLLGDRGAGNTIYF.

This sequence joins TRBV5-1 and TRBJ1-2, with D hard to call. Germline CDR1 and CDR2: SGHRS and YFSETQ. The V and J ends lost 0 bases and 8 bases respectively, with 8 bases between them. The CDR3 covers 12 residues. For the CDR3, the DNA is TGCGCCAGCAGCTTGGAACTTGGGGGCTACACCTTC. It encodes CASSLELGGYTF.

V is TRBV5-6 and J is TRBJ1-2; possible D gene TRBD1, 6 bases. Germline V gene data show CDR1 as SGHDT and CDR2 as YYEEEE. The CDR3 has 13 residues. The ends were cut back, 4 bases at V and 2 bases at J, with 9 bases in the middle. Here the CDR3 DNA reads TGTGCCAGCAGCAACAGGGAAAACTATGGCTACACCTTC. Translating it yields CASSNRENYGYTF.

The V and J genes are TRBV6-1 and TRBJ1-2; maybe TRBD1 (6 bases). Germline CDR1 and CDR2: MNHNS and SASEGT. CDR3 length equals 14 residues. The V end lost 7 bases, the J end lost 8 bases, and 20 bases lay between the germline ends. The CDR3 loop is CASIKTTGFEGYTF. The DNA of the CDR3 is TGTGCCAGCATCAAGACAACAGGGTTTGAAGGCTACACCTTC.

V is TRBV7-9 and J is TRBJ1-1; D is undetermined. The germline CDR1 and CDR2 sequences are SEHNR and FQNEAQ (reference sequence). The CDR3 length is 17 residues. The V gene lost 4 bases and the J gene lost 0 bases, with 18 bases spanning the gap. The CDR3 loop reads CASSSWTETPMNTEAFF. Here the CDR3 DNA reads TGTGCCAGCAGCTCATGGACGGAGACACCTATGAACACTGAAGCTTTCTTT.

This chain uses TRBV4-3 with TRBJ1-3; D might be TRBD1 (5 bases). This CDR3 is built from 14 residues. Trimming stripped 3 bases from V and 8 bases from J, with 14 bases between. The germline V gene has CDR1 LGHNA and CDR2 YSLEER. CDR3: CASSHRGRGDTIYF. As DNA, the CDR3 is TGCGCCAGCAGCCACCGGGGCCGGGGGGACACCATATATTTT.

This clone was found once. This chain uses TRBV6-6 with TRBJ1-4, with D perhaps matching TRBD1 (6 bases). This CDR3 comprises 12 residues. The V end lost 5 bases, the J end lost 7 bases, and 8 bases lay between the germline ends. Per the germline V gene, CDR1 is MNHNY and CDR2 is SVGAGI (reference sequence). CDR3 nucleotide sequence: TGTGCCAGCAGTCGGGGGCTTGAAAAACTGTTTTTT. Its translation: CASSRGLEKLFF.

This sequence joins TRBV7-2 and TRBJ2-5, with 11 positions matching TRBD2. The CDR3 spans 16 residues. V shed 1 base and J 2 bases; nucleotides not matched to a gene: 3. Germline V gene data show CDR1 as SGHTA and CDR2 as FQGNSA. For the CDR3, the DNA is TGTGCCAGCAGCTTAGGGCCTAGCGGGGGGCAAGAGACCCAGTACTTC. Translating it yields CASSLGPSGGQETQYF.

This sequence joins TRBV2 and TRBJ1-2, with a tentative D call TRBD1 (6 bases). The germline gives CDR1 SNHLY, CDR2 FYNNEI. Trimming left V 6 bases short and J 2 bases short, with 16 bases between. This CDR3 is 15 amino acids long. The CDR3 loop is CASRLGRGENYGYTF. DNA of the CDR3: TGTGCCAGCAGGTTGGGGAGGGGGGAGAACTATGGCTACACCTTC.

The chain links TRBV15 to TRBJ1-6; TRBD1 is a possible D gene (5 bases). Germline V gives CDR1 LNHNV, CDR2 YYDKDF (reference sequence). Between the trimmed V and J ends, which lost 1 base and 7 bases, there was a span of 8 bases. The CDR3 runs to 14 residues. The CDR3 DNA reads as TGTGCCACCAGCAGAGGGGCAGGGAATTCACCCCTCCACTTT. This encodes CATSRGAGNSPLHF.

The CDR3 here is CAWSPYRGHYEQYF. The CDR3 DNA sequence: TGTGCCTGGAGTCCCTACAGGGGGCACTACGAGCAGTACTTC. This sequence joins TRBV30 and TRBJ2-7, with 9 positions matching TRBD1. CDR3 size: 14 residues. The V and J ends lost 2 bases and 3 bases, in that order; junction bases with no gene match: 5. Germline assignment: CDR1 GTSNPN and CDR2 SVGIG (reference sequence).

This chain uses TRBV27 with TRBJ1-1; TRBD1 agrees at 8 bases. With V trimmed by 2 bases and J by 6 bases, 20 bases remained unmatched. The CDR3 is 19 amino acids. Looked up from germline, CDR1 is MNHEY and CDR2 is SMNVEV (reference sequence). CDR3 amino acids: CASSLAGGGEGVFKPEAFF. CDR3 DNA sequence: TGTGCCAGCAGTTTAGCAGGGGGCGGTGAGGGGGTGTTTAAACCTGAAGCTTTCTTT.

The chain carries TRBV12-3 or TRBV12-4 and TRBJ1-2, with D unresolved. Trimming pared 6 bases from V and 7 bases from J, leaving 15 bases between. The CDR3 is made up of 13 amino acids. The CDR3 region is CASSADEVRGYTF. Here the CDR3 DNA reads TGTGCCAGCAGCGCGGATGAGGTCCGTGGCTACACCTTC.

This clone was seen once. The V and J genes are TRBV12-3 or TRBV12-4 and TRBJ2-7; unclear D gene. The CDR3 is 11 amino acids. Trimming cost V 2 bases and J 5 bases, with 4 bases left between them. The CDR3 region is CASSLKNEQYF. For the CDR3, the DNA is TGTGCCAGCAGTTTAAAGAACGAGCAGTACTTC.

The chain couples TRBV30 to TRBJ1-1; 7 nucleotides agree with TRBD1. The germline V gene has CDR1 GTSNPN and CDR2 SVGIG (reference sequence). The CDR3 is 12 residues long. J gave up 3 bases and V 8 bases, and 6 bases lay outside the gene matches. The CDR3 nucleotides read TGTGCCGGGGACAGCGAGGACACTGAAGCTTTCTTT. Translating gives CAGDSEDTEAFF.

J is TRBJ1-4 and V is TRBV5-4, with D possibly being TRBD1 (5 bases). Germline assignment: CDR1 SGHNT and CDR2 YYREEE (reference sequence). This CDR3 contains 13 residues. The V gene lost 4 bases and the J gene lost 7 bases, with 11 bases spanning the gap. This CDR3 is CASSQGPLEKLFF. DNA for the CDR3: TGTGCCAGCAGCCAGGGACCTCTTGAAAAACTGTTTTTT.